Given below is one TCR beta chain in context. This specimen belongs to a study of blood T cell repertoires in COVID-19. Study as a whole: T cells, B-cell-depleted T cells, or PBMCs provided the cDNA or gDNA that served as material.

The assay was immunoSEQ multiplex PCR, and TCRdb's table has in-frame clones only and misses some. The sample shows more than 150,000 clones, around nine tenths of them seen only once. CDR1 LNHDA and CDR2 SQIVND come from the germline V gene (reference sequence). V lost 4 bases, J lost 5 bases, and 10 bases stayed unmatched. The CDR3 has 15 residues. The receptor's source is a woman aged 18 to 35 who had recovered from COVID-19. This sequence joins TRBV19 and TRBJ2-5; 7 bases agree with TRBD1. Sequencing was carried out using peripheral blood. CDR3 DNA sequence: TGTGCCAGTAGTAAGGGGGCAGGGCTCGGGGAGACCCAGTACTTC. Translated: CASSKGAGLGETQYF.